The rows below give T cell receptor beta chains drawn from one sample of a study of T cells in Graves' hyperthyroidism and ophthalmopathy. TCRdb analysed the multiplex PCR reads with MiXCR anew, one entry per CDR3 protein. Among 600,000 or so distinct CDR3 sequences listed, under 20% were seen once. The sample was blood. Receptors were obtained from a woman in her 30s with Graves' hyperthyroidism. CDR3s include the opening cysteine and the closing phenylalanine or tryptophan. The D gene is left open where the match is weak. Part of the rows lack a size; the others show once, few, many or a class for expanded clones.

abundance: many
d_gene: TRBD1
v_gene: TRBV2
j_gene: TRBJ1-1
CDR3aa: CASSPRGQGVKTEAFF
CDR3nt: TGTGCCAGCAGCCCCCGGGGACAGGGGGTGAAAACTGAAGCTTTCTTT

abundance: few
d_gene: .
v_gene: TRBV7-9
j_gene: TRBJ2-5
CDR3aa: CASRWGATYQETQYF
CDR3nt: TGTGCCAGCAGATGGGGGGCGACGTACCAAGAGACCCAGTACTTC

abundance: .
d_gene: TRBD1
v_gene: TRBV29-1
j_gene: TRBJ2-7
CDR3aa: CSALPGQGLEQYF
CDR3nt: TGCAGCGCCCTTCCGGGACAGGGCTTAGAGCAGTACTTC

abundance: many
d_gene: .
v_gene: TRBV7-9
j_gene: TRBJ2-7
CDR3aa: CASSLVGTGHYEQYF
CDR3nt: TGTGCCAGCAGCTTAGTCGGGACGGGACACTACGAGCAGTACTTC

abundance: many
d_gene: .
v_gene: TRBV7-2
j_gene: TRBJ2-2
CDR3aa: CASSLYRNTGELFF
CDR3nt: TGTGCCAGCAGCTTATACAGGAACACCGGGGAGCTGTTTTTT

abundance: many
d_gene: TRBD2
v_gene: TRBV25-1
j_gene: TRBJ2-7
CDR3aa: CASSGLAGHEQYF
CDR3nt: TGTGCCAGCAGTGGCCTAGCGGGACACGAGCAGTACTTC

abundance: many
d_gene: .
v_gene: TRBV24-1
j_gene: TRBJ2-7
CDR3aa: CATRTADEQYF
CDR3nt: TGTGCCACCAGGACGGCGGACGAGCAGTACTTC

abundance: many
d_gene: .
v_gene: TRBV19
j_gene: TRBJ1-5
CDR3aa: CASSPRQPNSNQPQHF
CDR3nt: TGTGCCAGTAGTCCAAGACAGCCCAATAGCAATCAGCCCCAGCATTTT

abundance: few
d_gene: TRBD1
v_gene: TRBV4-1
j_gene: TRBJ1-1
CDR3aa: CASSQIAQGAFVEAFF
CDR3nt: TGCGCCAGCAGCCAAATTGCGCAGGGGGCTTTTGTTGAAGCTTTCTTT

abundance: .
d_gene: .
v_gene: TRBV29-1
j_gene: TRBJ2-1
CDR3aa: CSVPAGYNEQFF
CDR3nt: TGCAGCGTTCCGGCGGGATACAATGAGCAGTTCTTC

abundance: .
d_gene: .
v_gene: TRBV9
j_gene: TRBJ2-3
CDR3aa: CASSALESTDTQYF
CDR3nt: TGTGCCAGCAGCGCTCTTGAGAGCACAGATACGCAGTATTTT

abundance: many
d_gene: .
v_gene: TRBV11-3
j_gene: TRBJ2-1
CDR3aa: CASSARHNEQFF
CDR3nt: TGTGCCAGCAGCGCCCGCCACAATGAGCAGTTCTTC

abundance: many
d_gene: .
v_gene: TRBV7-9
j_gene: TRBJ2-1
CDR3aa: CASRLVGEQFF
CDR3nt: TGTGCCAGCAGATTAGTGGGTGAGCAGTTCTTC

abundance: few
d_gene: TRBD2
v_gene: TRBV6-1
j_gene: TRBJ2-2
CDR3aa: CASNRDRTSGSYTGELFF
CDR3nt: TGTGCCAGCAACCGGGACAGGACTAGCGGGAGTTATACCGGGGAGCTGTTTTTT

abundance: .
d_gene: .
v_gene: TRBV28
j_gene: TRBJ1-5
CDR3aa: CASSLWGASNQPQHF
CDR3nt: TGTGCCAGCAGTTTATGGGGGGCTAGCAATCAGCCCCAGCATTTT

abundance: .
d_gene: .
v_gene: TRBV30
j_gene: TRBJ2-1
CDR3aa: CAWSVHRSGSYNEQFF
CDR3nt: TGTGCCTGGAGTGTACATAGAAGCGGCTCCTACAATGAGCAGTTCTTC

abundance: .
d_gene: TRBD1
v_gene: TRBV30
j_gene: TRBJ2-2
CDR3aa: CACPGQVFYTGELFF
CDR3nt: TGTGCCTGCCCGGGACAGGTTTTCTACACCGGGGAGCTGTTTTTT

abundance: once
d_gene: .
v_gene: TRBV20-1
j_gene: TRBJ1-2
CDR3aa: CSASRPGLNGYTF
CDR3nt: TGCAGTGCTAGCCGGCCCGGGTTAAATGGCTACACCTTC

abundance: few
d_gene: .
v_gene: TRBV19
j_gene: TRBJ1-2
CDR3aa: CASSMGGGYTF
CDR3nt: TGTGCCAGTAGTATGGGGGGCGGCTACACCTTC

abundance: many
d_gene: .
v_gene: TRBV3-1
j_gene: TRBJ2-3
CDR3aa: CASSISETDTQYF
CDR3nt: TGTGCCAGCAGCATATCAGAGACAGATACGCAGTATTTT

abundance: few
d_gene: TRBD1
v_gene: TRBV28
j_gene: TRBJ1-1
CDR3aa: CASSLLLTGGGNTEAFF
CDR3nt: TGTGCCAGCTCACTCCTCCTCACAGGGGGCGGGAACACTGAAGCTTTCTTT

abundance: .
d_gene: TRBD1
v_gene: TRBV12-3/TRBV12-4
j_gene: TRBJ2-1
CDR3aa: CASSMGQGNYNEQSF
CDR3nt: TGTGCCAGCAGTATGGGACAGGGGAATTACAATGAGCAGTCCTTC

abundance: few
d_gene: .
v_gene: TRBV20-1
j_gene: TRBJ2-3
CDR3aa: CSQLPAPTDTQYF
CDR3nt: TGCAGTCAATTGCCGGCCCCCACAGATACGCAGTATTTT

abundance: many
d_gene: TRBD2
v_gene: TRBV18
j_gene: TRBJ2-3
CDR3aa: CASSTSGIGGDTQYF
CDR3nt: TGTGCCAGCTCAACCAGCGGGATTGGTGGAGATACGCAGTATTTT

abundance: .
d_gene: .
v_gene: TRBV20-1
j_gene: TRBJ2-7
CDR3aa: CSARDARVEQYF
CDR3nt: TGCAGTGCTAGGGACGCCAGAGTAGAGCAGTACTTC